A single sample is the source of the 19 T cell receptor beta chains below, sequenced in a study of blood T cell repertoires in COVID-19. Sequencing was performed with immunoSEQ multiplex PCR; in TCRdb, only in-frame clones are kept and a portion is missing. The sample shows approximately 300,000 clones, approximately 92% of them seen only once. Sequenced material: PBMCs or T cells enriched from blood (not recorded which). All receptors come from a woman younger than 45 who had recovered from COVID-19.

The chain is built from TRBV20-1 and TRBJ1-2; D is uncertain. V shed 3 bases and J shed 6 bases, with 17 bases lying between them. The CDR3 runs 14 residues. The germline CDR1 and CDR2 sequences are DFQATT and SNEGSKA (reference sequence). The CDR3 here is CSASRSLSGDGYTF. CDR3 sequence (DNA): TGCAGTGCTAGTCGAAGTCTGTCGGGTGATGGCTACACCTTC.

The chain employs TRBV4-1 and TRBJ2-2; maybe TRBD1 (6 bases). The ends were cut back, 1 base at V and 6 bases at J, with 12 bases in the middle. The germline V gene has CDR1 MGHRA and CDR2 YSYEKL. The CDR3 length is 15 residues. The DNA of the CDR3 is TGCGCCAGCAGCCAAGCGACTACAGGGCCCGGGGAGCTGTTTTTT. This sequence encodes CASSQATTGPGELFF.

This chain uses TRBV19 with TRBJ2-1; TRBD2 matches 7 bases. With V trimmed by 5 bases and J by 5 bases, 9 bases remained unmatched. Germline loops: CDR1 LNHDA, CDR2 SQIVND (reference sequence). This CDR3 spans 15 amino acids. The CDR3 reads CASSSGGTINNEQFF. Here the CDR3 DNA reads TGTGCCAGTAGTTCCGGCGGGACTATCAACAATGAGCAGTTCTTC.

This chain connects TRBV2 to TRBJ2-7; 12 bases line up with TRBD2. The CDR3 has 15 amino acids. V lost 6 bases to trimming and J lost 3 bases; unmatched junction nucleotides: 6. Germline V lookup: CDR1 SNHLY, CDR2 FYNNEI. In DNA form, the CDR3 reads TGTGCCAGCAGCCTGACTAGCGGGGGACTCTACGAGCAGTACTTC. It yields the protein CASSLTSGGLYEQYF.

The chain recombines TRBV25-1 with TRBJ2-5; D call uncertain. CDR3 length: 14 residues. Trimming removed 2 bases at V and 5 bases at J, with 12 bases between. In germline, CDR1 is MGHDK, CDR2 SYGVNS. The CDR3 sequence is CASSEPRHVETQYF. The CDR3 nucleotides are TGTGCCAGCAGTGAACCTCGACACGTGGAGACCCAGTACTTC.

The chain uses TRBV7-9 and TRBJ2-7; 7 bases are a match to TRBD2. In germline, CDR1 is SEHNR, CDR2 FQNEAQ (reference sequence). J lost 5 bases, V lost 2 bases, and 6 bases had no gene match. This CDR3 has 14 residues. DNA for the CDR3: TGTGCCAGCAGCTTAAGCGGGGCCATGAACGAGCAGTACTTC. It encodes CASSLSGAMNEQYF.

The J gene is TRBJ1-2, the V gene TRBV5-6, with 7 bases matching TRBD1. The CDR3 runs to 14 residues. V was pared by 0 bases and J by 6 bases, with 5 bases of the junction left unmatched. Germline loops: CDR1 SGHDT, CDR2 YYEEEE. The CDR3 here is CASSLVDRVHGYTF. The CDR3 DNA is TGTGCCAGCAGCTTGGTCGACAGGGTCCATGGCTACACCTTC.

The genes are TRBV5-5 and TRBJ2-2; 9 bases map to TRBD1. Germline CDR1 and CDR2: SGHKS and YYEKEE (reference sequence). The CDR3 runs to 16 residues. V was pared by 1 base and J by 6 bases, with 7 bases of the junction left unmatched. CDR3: CASSLFSQGASGELFF. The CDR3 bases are TGTGCCAGCAGCTTGTTCTCACAGGGGGCGTCCGGGGAGCTGTTTTTT.

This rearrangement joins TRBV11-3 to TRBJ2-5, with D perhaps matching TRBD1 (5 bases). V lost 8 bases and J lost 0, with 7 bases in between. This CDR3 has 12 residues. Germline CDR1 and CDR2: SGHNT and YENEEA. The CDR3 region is CASRQNQETQYF. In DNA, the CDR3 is TGTGCCAGCCGACAGAACCAAGAGACCCAGTACTTC.

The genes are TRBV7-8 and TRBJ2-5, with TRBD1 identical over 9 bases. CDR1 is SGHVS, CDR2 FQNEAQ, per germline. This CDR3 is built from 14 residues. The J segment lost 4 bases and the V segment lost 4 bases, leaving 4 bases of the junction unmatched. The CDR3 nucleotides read TGTGCCAGCAGCTACAGGGGGCGTCCAGAGACCCAGTACTTC. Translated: CASSYRGRPETQYF.

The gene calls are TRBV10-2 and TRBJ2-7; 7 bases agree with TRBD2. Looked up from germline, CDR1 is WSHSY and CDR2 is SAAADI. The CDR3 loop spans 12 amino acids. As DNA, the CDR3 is TGCGCAGCGGGGCTAGGAGCCTACGAGCAGTACTTC. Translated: CAAGLGAYEQYF.

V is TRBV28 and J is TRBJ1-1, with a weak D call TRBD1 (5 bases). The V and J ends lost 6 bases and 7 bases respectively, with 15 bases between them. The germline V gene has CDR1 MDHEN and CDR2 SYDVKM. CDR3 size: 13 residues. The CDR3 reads CASRLSGAHEAFF. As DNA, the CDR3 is TGTGCCAGCAGGCTTAGCGGGGCTCATGAAGCTTTCTTT.

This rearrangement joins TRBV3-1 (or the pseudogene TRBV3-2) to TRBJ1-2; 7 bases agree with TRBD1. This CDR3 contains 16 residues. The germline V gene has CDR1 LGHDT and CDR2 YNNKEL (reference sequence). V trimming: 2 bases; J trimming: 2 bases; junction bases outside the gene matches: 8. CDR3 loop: CASSQYTPGQNYGYTF. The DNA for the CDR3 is TGTGCCAGCAGCCAATATACCCCGGGACAGAACTATGGCTACACCTTC.

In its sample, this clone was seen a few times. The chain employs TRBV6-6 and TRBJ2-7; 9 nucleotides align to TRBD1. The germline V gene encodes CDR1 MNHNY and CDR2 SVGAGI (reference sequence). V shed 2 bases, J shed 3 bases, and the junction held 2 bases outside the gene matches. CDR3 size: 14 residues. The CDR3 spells CASSYGTGYYEQYF. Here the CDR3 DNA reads TGTGCCAGCAGTTACGGGACAGGGTACTACGAGCAGTACTTC.

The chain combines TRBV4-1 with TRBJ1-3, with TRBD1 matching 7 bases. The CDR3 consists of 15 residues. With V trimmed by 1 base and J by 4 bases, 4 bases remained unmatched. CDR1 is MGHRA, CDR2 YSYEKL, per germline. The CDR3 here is CASSQAQGEGNTIYF. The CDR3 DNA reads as TGCGCCAGCAGCCAAGCGCAGGGGGAAGGAAACACCATATATTTT.

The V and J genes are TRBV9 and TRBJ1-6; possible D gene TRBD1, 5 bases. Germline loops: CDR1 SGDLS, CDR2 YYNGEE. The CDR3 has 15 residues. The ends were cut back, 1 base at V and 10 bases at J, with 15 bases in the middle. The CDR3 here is CASSVQDIIVSPLHF. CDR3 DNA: TGTGCCAGCAGCGTACAGGACATAATAGTGTCACCCCTCCACTTT. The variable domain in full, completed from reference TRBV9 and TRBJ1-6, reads DSGVTQTPKHLITATGQRVTLRCSPRSGDLSVYWYQQSLDQGLQFLIQYYNGEERAKGNILERFSAQQFPDLHSELNLSSLELGDSALYFCASSVQDIIVSPLHFGNGTRLTVT.

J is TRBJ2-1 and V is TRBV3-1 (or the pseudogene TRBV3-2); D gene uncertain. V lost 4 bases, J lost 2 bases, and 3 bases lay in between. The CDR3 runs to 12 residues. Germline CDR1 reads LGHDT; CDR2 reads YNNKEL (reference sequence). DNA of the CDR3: TGTGCCAGCAGCCCGGCCTACAATGAGCAGTTCTTC. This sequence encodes CASSPAYNEQFF.

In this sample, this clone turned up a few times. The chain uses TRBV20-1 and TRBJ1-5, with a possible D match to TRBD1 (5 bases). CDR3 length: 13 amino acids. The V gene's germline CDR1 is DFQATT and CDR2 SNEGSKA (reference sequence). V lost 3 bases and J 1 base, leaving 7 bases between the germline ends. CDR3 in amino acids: CSASWTSNQPQHF. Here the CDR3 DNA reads TGCAGTGCTAGTTGGACAAGCAATCAGCCCCAGCATTTT.

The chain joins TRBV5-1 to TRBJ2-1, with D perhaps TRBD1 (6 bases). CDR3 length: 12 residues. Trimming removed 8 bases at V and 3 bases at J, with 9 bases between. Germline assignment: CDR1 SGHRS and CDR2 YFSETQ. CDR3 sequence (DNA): TGCGCCAGTAGGGACATCTACAATGAGCAGTTCTTC. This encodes CASRDIYNEQFF. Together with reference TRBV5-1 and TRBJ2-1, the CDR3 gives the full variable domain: KAGVTQTPRYLIKTRGQQVTLSCSPISGHRSVSWYQQTPGQGLQFLFEYFSETQRNKGNFPGRFSGRQFSNSRSEMNVSTLELGDSALYLCASRDIYNEQFFGPGTRLTVL.